The 16 T cell receptor beta chains reported below all come from one sample, sequenced in a study of T cells in Graves' hyperthyroidism and ophthalmopathy. RNA transcripts yielded amplified TCR beta CDR3 regions. TCR CDR3 regions were first amplified by RT-PCR with HTBI primers. Each CDR3 protein is one row after TCRdb ran MiXCR on the multiplex PCR reads. The table has about 640,000 distinct CDR3 sequences, less than 25% seen once. Sequenced material: blood. All receptors come from a man aged 30 to 39 with Graves' ophthalmopathy.

This clonotype has just a few counts. The chain links TRBV12-3 or TRBV12-4 to TRBJ1-5; no definite D call. The CDR3 loop spans 14 amino acids. The ends were cut back, 4 bases at V and 6 bases at J, with 13 bases in the middle. The CDR3 nucleotides are TGTGCCAGCAGTTCGGTCGGGGAGAGTCAGCCCCAGCATTTT. This gives the protein CASSSVGESQPQHF.

The chain recombines TRBV7-3 with TRBJ2-3, with a possible D match to TRBD2 (6 bases). The germline V and J ends were trimmed by 5 bases and 6 bases, with 15 bases remaining between them. In germline, CDR1 is SGHTA, CDR2 FQGTGA. The CDR3 has 14 amino acids. The CDR3 loop is CASSLGTPPDTQYF. CDR3 coding DNA: TGTGCCAGCAGCCTTGGGACTCCCCCGGATACGCAGTATTTT.

The J gene is TRBJ2-3, the V gene TRBV2, with no clear D. The CDR3 consists of 13 residues. Germline CDR1 SNHLY, CDR2 FYNNEI. V lost 4 bases, J lost 2 bases, and 7 bases lay in between. CDR3 protein: CASSVRFTDTQYF. The CDR3 bases are TGTGCCAGCAGTGTTCGGTTCACAGATACGCAGTATTTT.

This clonotype occurred a few times. This chain links TRBV6-2 or TRBV6-3 with TRBJ2-1, with TRBD2 matching over 10 bases. This CDR3 region has 19 residues. The V segment lost 4 bases and the J segment 7 bases; nucleotides outside the gene matches: 19. CDR1 MNHEY and CDR2 SVGEGT come from the germline V gene. The CDR3 DNA reads as TGTGCCAGCAGTTCCCTGACTTCGGGGCTAGCGGGAGTGGGGAATGAGCAGTTCTTC. Protein: CASSSLTSGLAGVGNEQFF.

This rearrangement joins TRBV6-2 or TRBV6-3 to TRBJ2-3, with 8 bases fitting TRBD1. This CDR3 is built from 15 residues. From germline, CDR1 is MNHEY and CDR2 SVGEGT. The V and J ends lost 8 bases and 7 bases, in that order; junction bases with no gene match: 14. The CDR3 reads CASGRDSRGQNTQYF. DNA for the CDR3: TGTGCCAGCGGCCGAGATAGCAGGGGGCAAAATACGCAGTATTTT.

V usage is TRBV29-1 and J usage is TRBJ1-1; D is possibly TRBD1 (6 bases). Germline values: CDR1 SQVTM, CDR2 ANQGSEA. V lost 3 bases and J lost 4, with 18 bases in between. CDR3 length: 15 amino acids. The CDR3 sequence: CSVDMGALAATEAFF. The DNA for the CDR3 is TGCAGCGTTGATATGGGGGCGCTAGCTGCCACTGAAGCTTTCTTT.

The rearrangement joins TRBV20-1 to TRBJ1-3, with D possibly TRBD1 on 5 matching bases. This CDR3 spans 14 amino acids. Germline-derived CDR1 and CDR2 are DFQATT and SNEGSKA (reference sequence). Trimming shortened V by 0 bases and J by 1 base, and 7 bases separated the two germline ends. The CDR3 is CSARDGGSGNTIYF. The CDR3 DNA reads as TGCAGTGCTAGAGATGGGGGTTCTGGAAACACCATATATTTT.

This clonotype was recorded a few times. The chain couples TRBV27 to TRBJ2-7; no definite D call. Germline V gene sequence: CDR1 MNHEY, CDR2 SMNVEV (reference sequence). Trimming removed 7 bases at V and 3 bases at J, with 7 bases between. This CDR3 region has 11 residues. The CDR3 here is CASTDGYEQYF. In DNA, the CDR3 is TGTGCCAGCACCGACGGCTACGAGCAGTACTTC.

This clonotype has only a few counts. The chain's CDR3 is CASSLETHEQYF. In DNA, the CDR3 is TGTGCCAGCAGCTTGGAGACCCACGAGCAGTACTTC. This sequence joins TRBV11-2 and TRBJ2-7, with unresolved D. The germline CDR1 and CDR2 sequences are SGHAT and FQNNGV. This CDR3 has 12 amino acids. Trimming cost V 3 bases and J 5 bases, with 8 bases left between them.

Only a few counts were recorded for this clonotype. V is TRBV29-1 and J is TRBJ1-2; D is ambiguous. Trimming took off 0 bases at V and 5 bases at J, with 7 bases between the two ends. Germline lookup yields CDR1 SQVTM and CDR2 ANQGSEA. This CDR3 comprises 12 residues. As DNA, the CDR3 is TGCAGCGTTGAAGAATTCGGGTATGGCTACACCTTC. This codes for CSVEEFGYGYTF.

This clonotype was seen a handful of times. The V call is TRBV14, the J call TRBJ2-7, with D tentatively TRBD2 (5 bases). Per germline, CDR1 SGHDN and CDR2 FVKESK. The CDR3 runs 15 residues. V shed 1 base and J shed 2 bases, with 12 bases lying between them. The CDR3 DNA is TGTGCCAGCAGCCAAGTGTCGGCGGGCCCCTACGAGCAGTACTTC. This sequence encodes CASSQVSAGPYEQYF.

The chain recombines TRBV7-9 with TRBJ2-3; 7 bases are shared with TRBD2. V dropped 4 bases and J dropped 2; count of bases not matched to a gene: 15. Germline lookup yields CDR1 SEHNR and CDR2 FQNEAQ (reference sequence). CDR3 length: 18 residues. CDR3 in amino acids: CASSSVRGAGVITDTQYF. The DNA of the CDR3 is TGTGCCAGCAGCTCCGTGCGAGGGGCGGGAGTGATCACAGATACGCAGTATTTT.

The sample holds many counts of this clonotype. V is TRBV14 and J is TRBJ1-1; TRBD1 might be the D (5 bases). CDR1 SGHDN and CDR2 FVKESK come from the germline V gene. The length of the CDR3 is 14 residues. V lost 0 bases, J lost 5 bases, and 10 bases lay in between. For the CDR3, the DNA is TGTGCCAGCAGCCAAGATGCAGGGCGGACTGAAGCTTTCTTT. Amino acid sequence: CASSQDAGRTEAFF.

This clonotype came up many times. CDR3 bases: TGTGCCAGCAGTAGCGGGAAGTACCAAGAGACCCAGTACTTC. It codes for CASSSGKYQETQYF. The chain links TRBV12-3 or TRBV12-4 to TRBJ2-5; 7 bases agree with TRBD2. V trimming: 5 bases; J trimming: 0 bases; junction bases outside the gene matches: 3. CDR3 length: 14 residues.

This CDR3 reads CASSYGVGLYEQFF. As DNA, the CDR3 is TGTGCCAGCAGTTACGGGGTTGGCCTCTATGAGCAGTTCTTC. The rearrangement joins TRBV6-9 to TRBJ2-1; TRBD2 is a possible D gene (5 bases). Germline values: CDR1 MNHGY, CDR2 SVAAGI. There are 14 residues in the CDR3. V lost 3 bases and J lost 8, with 14 bases in between.

The J gene is TRBJ2-1, the V gene TRBV6-1, with 10 positions matching TRBD2. Germline assignment: CDR1 MNHNS and CDR2 SASEGT. V trimming: 8 bases; J trimming: 6 bases; junction bases outside the gene matches: 13. The CDR3 loop spans 16 amino acids. The CDR3 DNA follows: TGTGCCAGCGGGCTAGCGGGAGTCGCCCAATCCAATGAGCAGTTCTTC. Translated, it gives CASGLAGVAQSNEQFF.